One sample yielded the 26 T cell receptor beta chains listed below, sequenced in a study of T cell responses to AZD1222 COVID-19 vaccine. Produced via immunoSEQ multiplex PCR; TCRdb's table is partial and in-frame only. The sample comprises approximately 64,000 clones, over 80% of which are singletons, and roughly 6.3% rests with the top ten. The material was peripheral blood, obtained 28 days after the second dose of the MenACWY control vaccine. Every receptor here comes from an adult who received the MenACWY meningococcal vaccine as a control.

The rearrangement uses TRBV5-8 and TRBJ2-7; D unresolved. Germline V gene sequence: CDR1 SGHTS, CDR2 YDEGEE. This CDR3 has 13 residues. The ends were cut back, 3 bases at V and 4 bases at J, with 11 bases in the middle. As DNA, the CDR3 is TGTGCCAGCAGCTGGGCCGGGCGGTACGAGCAGTACTTC. It specifies CASSWAGRYEQYF.

Only one count was recorded for this clone. This chain links TRBV6-6 with TRBJ2-7; D unresolved. The CDR3 is 12 residues long. Germline loops: CDR1 MNHNY, CDR2 SVGAGI (reference sequence). Trimming took off 7 bases at V and 3 bases at J, with 10 bases between the two ends. As DNA, the CDR3 is TGTGCCAGCAAATCTGGATACTACGAGCAGTACTTC. It yields the protein CASKSGYYEQYF.

The J gene is TRBJ2-7, the V gene TRBV28; 10 bases line up with TRBD1. V lost 5 bases, J lost 6 bases, and 10 bases stayed unmatched. Germline V CDR1 and CDR2: MDHEN, SYDVKM. The CDR3 spans 15 residues. CDR3 sequence (DNA): TGTGCCAGCAGTCCGACCGGGACAGGGGCACGCGAGCAGTACTTC. This gives the protein CASSPTGTGAREQYF.

Remarks on this clone: The sample holds other DNA sequences that translate to the same CDR3. The CDR3 DNA sequence: TGTGCCAGCAGTCTCGGCGGTACCTACGAGCAGTACTTC. It encodes CASSLGGTYEQYF. This chain connects TRBV3-1 (or the pseudogene TRBV3-2) to TRBJ2-7; D gene ambiguous. Germline values: CDR1 LGHDT, CDR2 YNNKEL (reference sequence). The CDR3 has 13 residues. The V gene lost 6 bases and the J gene lost 2 bases, with 11 bases spanning the gap.

This rearrangement joins TRBV23-1 to TRBJ1-5; a weak D match, TRBD1 (5 bases). TRBV23-1 is an ORF, with its function uncertain. The CDR3 contains 14 residues. Trimming stripped 1 base from V and 6 bases from J, with 10 bases between. CDR3 sequence (DNA): TGCGCCAGCAGTCAATTTAAGGGGCCTCAGCCCCAGCATTTT. It codes for CASSQFKGPQPQHF.

The genes are TRBV2 and TRBJ2-7; the D gene is possibly TRBD2 (6 bases). The CDR3 covers 15 residues. From germline, CDR1 is SNHLY and CDR2 FYNNEI. Trimming left V 6 bases short and J 4 bases short, with 19 bases between. The CDR3 sequence: CASSETRGRLYEQYF. CDR3 DNA sequence: TGTGCCAGCAGCGAGACTAGAGGCCGGCTTTACGAGCAGTACTTC. The whole variable domain, remainder taken from reference TRBV2 and TRBJ2-7, is EPEVTQTPSHQVTQMGQEVILRCVPISNHLYFYWYRQILGQKVEFLVSFYNNEISEKSEIFDDQFSVERPDGSNFTLKIRSTKLEDSAMYFCASSETRGRLYEQYFGPGTRLTVT.

The chain carries TRBV7-9 and TRBJ2-3; the D gene could be TRBD1 or TRBD2 (5 bases each). Trimming removed 0 bases from V and 4 bases from J, with 11 bases in between. Germline values: CDR1 SEHNR, CDR2 FQNEAQ (reference sequence). The CDR3 is 15 amino acids. CDR3 sequence reads: CASSLAVGAPDTQYF. The CDR3 DNA is TGTGCCAGCAGCTTAGCAGTCGGGGCCCCAGATACGCAGTATTTT.

The V and J genes are TRBV30 and TRBJ2-5, with D maybe TRBD2 (5 bases). Germline loops: CDR1 GTSNPN, CDR2 SVGIG (reference sequence). Trimming pared 7 bases from V and 4 bases from J, leaving 10 bases between. The CDR3 extends over 11 amino acids. The CDR3 DNA follows: TGTGCCTTAGGACTTTCAGAGACCCAGTACTTC. Encoded protein: CALGLSETQYF. Together with reference TRBV30 and TRBJ2-5, the CDR3 gives the full variable domain: SQTIHQWPATLVQPVGSPLSLECTVEGTSNPNLYWYRQAAGRGLQLLFYSVGIGQISSEVPQNLSASRPQDRQFILSSKKLLLSDSGFYLCALGLSETQYFGPGTRLLVL.

The gene calls are TRBV14 and TRBJ1-1, with 10 positions matching TRBD1. Germline CDR1 SGHDN, CDR2 FVKESK. This CDR3 has 16 amino acids. Germline trimming cut 1 base from V and 1 base from J; bases unmatched to any gene: 3. In DNA, the CDR3 is TGTGCCAGCAGCCAAGTCTGGACAGGGGGGAACACTGAAGCTTTCTTT. Translated, it gives CASSQVWTGGNTEAFF.

V is TRBV29-1 and J is TRBJ1-3, with unresolved D. CDR1 SQVTM and CDR2 ANQGSEA come from the germline V gene. The CDR3 extends over 14 amino acids. V lost 2 bases, J lost 0 bases, and 8 bases lay in between. The CDR3 sequence: CSVEPNRSGNTIYF. As DNA, the CDR3 is TGCAGCGTTGAACCGAATCGCTCTGGAAACACCATATATTTT.

V usage is TRBV7-8 and J usage is TRBJ1-6, with 7 bases identical to TRBD1. CDR1 SGHVS and CDR2 FQNEAQ come from the germline V gene. The CDR3 length is 15 residues. V was clipped by 5 bases and J by 7 bases; unmatched bases: 8. Here the CDR3 reads CASSARQGGNSPLHF. The CDR3 DNA is TGTGCCAGCAGCGCGCGACAGGGAGGCAATTCACCCCTCCACTTT.

The V and J genes are TRBV6-6 and TRBJ1-5; D gene uncertain. CDR1 is MNHNY and CDR2 is SVGAGI in the germline V gene (reference sequence). The CDR3 length is 14 residues. Between the trimmed V and J ends, which lost 8 bases and 0 bases, there was a span of 11 bases. The CDR3 DNA reads as TGTGCCAGCGGAGATTCGCCTAGCAATCAGCCCCAGCATTTT. Amino acids: CASGDSPSNQPQHF.

Here the CDR3 DNA reads TGCGCCAGCAGCTCCTCCATAGCCAAAAACATTCAGTACTTC. It translates to CASSSSIAKNIQYF. The V call is TRBV5-1, the J call TRBJ2-4; D gene uncertain. V lost 3 bases and J lost 0, with 7 bases in between. Germline loops: CDR1 SGHRS, CDR2 YFSETQ. This CDR3 has 14 residues.

The chain recombines TRBV10-3 with TRBJ2-5; 11 bases match TRBD2. The CDR3 contains 17 residues. Trimming at V came to 3 bases and at J to 1 base, leaving 7 bases not matched to a gene. Looked up from germline, CDR1 is ENHRY and CDR2 is SYGVKD. The CDR3 DNA sequence: TGTGCCATCAGTGACCTGAATAGCGGGAGGGCCCAAGAGACCCAGTACTTC. This sequence encodes CAISDLNSGRAQETQYF.

This chain links TRBV24-1 with TRBJ1-2; a possible D gene is TRBD1 (5 bases). Germline loops: CDR1 KGHDR, CDR2 SFDVKD. The CDR3 length is 12 residues. Trimming stripped 6 bases from V and 4 bases from J, with 8 bases between. The CDR3 region has the DNA TGTGCCACCAGTCCCACAGGCTATGGCTACACCTTC. It translates to CATSPTGYGYTF.

The chain has TRBV28 and TRBJ2-7; possible D gene TRBD2, 5 bases. CDR1 and CDR2 from the germline V gene are MDHEN and SYDVKM. The V and J ends lost 3 bases and 0 bases respectively, with 9 bases between them. The CDR3 has 14 residues. In DNA, the CDR3 is TGTGCCAGCAGTTTGCCGGGGTACTCCTACGAGCAGTACTTC. Translation gives CASSLPGYSYEQYF.

The chain uses TRBV28 and TRBJ1-1, with 7 bases aligning to TRBD1. Looked up from germline, CDR1 is MDHEN and CDR2 is SYDVKM. V lost 2 bases to trimming and J lost 0 bases; unmatched junction nucleotides: 9. This CDR3 spans 17 amino acids. The CDR3 sequence: CASSLGGQLHLNTEAFF. In DNA form, the CDR3 reads TGTGCCAGCAGTTTAGGGGGACAGCTACACTTGAACACTGAAGCTTTCTTT.

This chain uses TRBV10-3 with TRBJ2-7; D is uncertain. Trimming pared 3 bases from V and 3 bases from J, leaving 12 bases between. The CDR3 has 14 amino acids. The germline V gene has CDR1 ENHRY and CDR2 SYGVKD. CDR3 residues: CAISDGLPNYEQYF. CDR3 DNA sequence: TGTGCCATCAGTGATGGGCTCCCCAACTACGAGCAGTACTTC.

V and J are TRBV2 and TRBJ2-3; 8 positions agree with TRBD2. This CDR3 region has 14 residues. J lost 3 bases, V lost 9 bases, and 8 bases had no gene match. The germline V gene encodes CDR1 SNHLY and CDR2 FYNNEI. CDR3 in DNA: TGTGCCAGTGACAGAGCGGGAGCGACAGATACGCAGTATTTT. This encodes CASDRAGATDTQYF.

The chain is built from TRBV2 and TRBJ2-7, with D perhaps TRBD2 (5 bases). Germline assignment: CDR1 SNHLY and CDR2 FYNNEI. V dropped 6 bases and J dropped 5 bases, with 17 bases sitting between them. The CDR3 loop spans 14 amino acids. The CDR3 region has the DNA TGTGCCAGCAGCCTCGTACCCGACTACAACGAGCAGTACTTC. It is translated as CASSLVPDYNEQYF.

This clone was seen just once. The rearrangement links TRBV10-3 to TRBJ2-6, with D possibly TRBD1 on 5 matching bases. Germline V CDR1 and CDR2: ENHRY, SYGVKD. V was cut by 10 bases and J by 1 base, with 17 bases left in between. The CDR3 has 16 amino acids. The CDR3 nucleotides are TGTGCCACCGGTCCCAGCCAGGGTTCTGGGGCCAACGTCCTGACTTTC. It encodes CATGPSQGSGANVLTF.

The chain is built from TRBV6-5 and TRBJ1-5, with D perhaps matching TRBD1 (5 bases). V lost 5 bases and J 4 bases, leaving 15 bases between the germline ends. The CDR3 is 15 residues long. Germline CDR1 reads MNHEY; CDR2 reads SVGAGI. CDR3: CASSPQKAGNQPQHF. CDR3 in DNA: TGTGCCAGCAGTCCCCAAAAGGCAGGGAATCAGCCCCAGCATTTT.

The sample holds one count of this clone. The chain uses TRBV4-1 and TRBJ2-4; D gene ambiguous. V was shortened by 3 bases and J by 9 bases, with 15 bases between the two germline ends. CDR1 and CDR2 (germline): MGHRA, YSYEKL. The CDR3 covers 14 residues. CDR3 sequence (DNA): TGCGCCAGCAGCCACCCCCCGAGTAAGGGCATTCAGTACTTC. This gives the protein CASSHPPSKGIQYF.

The CDR3 protein is CASSLSRTEAFF. In DNA, the CDR3 is TGTGCCAGCAGTTTGTCAAGGACTGAAGCTTTCTTT. This chain uses TRBV28 with TRBJ1-1; D ambiguous. The CDR3 is made up of 12 amino acids. Trimming pared 3 bases from V and 5 bases from J, leaving 7 bases between. Germline CDR1 is MDHEN and CDR2 is SYDVKM.

This clone has more than one count but fewer than ten. This chain uses TRBV28 with TRBJ1-1, with 7 bases fitting TRBD1. CDR1 is MDHEN and CDR2 is SYDVKM in the germline V gene. This CDR3 has 14 residues. The V and J ends lost 6 bases and 7 bases, in that order; junction bases with no gene match: 11. CDR3 residues: CASSRDRAKDEAFF. The CDR3 DNA follows: TGTGCCAGCAGCCGAGACAGGGCAAAGGATGAAGCTTTCTTT. Full variable domain (rest looked up from reference TRBV28 and TRBJ1-1): DVKVTQSSRYLVKRTGEKVFLECVQDMDHENMFWYRQDPGLGLRLIYFSYDVKMKEKGDIPEGYSVSREKKERFSLILESASTNQTSMYLCASSRDRAKDEAFFGQGTRLTVV.

In this sample, this clone turned up a few times. The chain couples TRBV6-5 to TRBJ1-6; D ambiguous. Germline V lookup: CDR1 MNHEY, CDR2 SVGAGI. This CDR3 comprises 14 residues. The V end lost 7 bases, the J end lost 7 bases, and 14 bases lay between the germline ends. CDR3 sequence: CASTTTALNSPLHF. For the CDR3, the DNA is TGTGCCAGCACCACTACAGCCTTAAATTCACCCCTCCACTTT.